This entry is about one T cell receptor (beta chain). In terms of age and location, participants ranged from about 18 to 89 years and lived in approximately 24 US areas. This sample is drawn from a study of blood T cell repertoires in COVID-19. Study details: Sample material is recorded as cDNA or gDNA derived from T cells, B-cell-depleted T cells, or PBMCs.

Germline V gene data show CDR1 as LNHDA and CDR2 as SQIVND (reference sequence). Trimming removed 3 bases from V and 2 bases from J, with 7 bases in between. The CDR3 is 13 amino acids. The repertoire was sequenced with immunoSEQ multiplex PCR; TCRdb's copy has only in-frame clones and lacks some. The top ten clones hold 2% to 2.5% of a sample with roughly 190,000 clones, approximately 86% of them seen once. This clonotype originated in a woman in her thirties who had recovered from COVID-19. The chain joins TRBV19 to TRBJ1-1; D is ambiguous. The specimen sequenced was PBMCs or T cells enriched from blood (not recorded which). For the CDR3, the DNA is TGTGCCAGTAGTATTGGCAGTAACACTGAAGCTTTCTTT. Translation: CASSIGSNTEAFF.